This T cell receptor (beta chain) was captured by sequencing in a study of blood T cell repertoires in COVID-19. Germline assignment: CDR1 SEHNR and CDR2 FQNEAQ (reference sequence). The germline V and J ends were trimmed by 5 bases and 6 bases, with 10 bases remaining between them. The CDR3 runs 12 residues. The assay was immunoSEQ multiplex PCR, and TCRdb's table has in-frame clones only and misses some. The sample lists roughly 140,000 clones, 80% to 90% occurring once. This clone was recorded only once. This sequence was found in a woman aged 45-59 years with acute or convalescent COVID-19. The gene calls are TRBV7-9 and TRBJ1-1; perhaps TRBD1 as D (5 bases). Sample: peripheral blood. In DNA, the CDR3 is TGTGCCAGCAGCCTGCAGGGCGCTGAAGCTTTCTTT. Its translation is CASSLQGAEAFF.